A selection of T cell receptor beta chains follows, all from one sample in a study of T-cell memory formation after mild COVID-19. From the 5' RACE reads, TCRdb called clonotypes with MiXCR, one entry per CDR3 protein. The sample shows some 340,000 distinct CDR3 sequences, 13% of them seen only once. Sequencing used PBMCs or a T cell subset sorted from them (not recorded which). Receptors were obtained from a man between 18 and 35 years old who had mild COVID-19 (a few samples of this study predate the infection). Cell type and time point are not known. The conserved cysteine and the conserved F or W are not part of the CDR3 here.

v_gene	j_gene	CDR3aa
TRBV6-1	TRBJ1-5	ASSEEGTDYSNQPQH
TRBV3-1	TRBJ2-1	ASSQEVAGYNEQF
TRBV4-1	TRBJ2-7	ASSQDYRGWDEQY
TRBV18	TRBJ2-1	ASSGLGNEQF
TRBV7-2	TRBJ1-5	ASSSVAWGQPQH
TRBV6-2/TRBV6-3	TRBJ1-5	ASTLQGAFNQPQH
TRBV7-2	TRBJ1-2	ASSRWGARLGYT
TRBV5-1	TRBJ1-1	ASSLTERQKNTEAF
TRBV11-2	TRBJ2-1	ASSLGRTGGTWGNEQF
TRBV11-1	TRBJ1-2	ASSYTGPQGNYGYT
TRBV7-3	TRBJ1-1	ASSTHENTEAF
TRBV27	TRBJ2-5	ASSSSWNTGKTQY
TRBV10-3	TRBJ2-1	AISQQGPSNEQF
TRBV24-1	TRBJ2-3	ATSGTGITDTQY
TRBV7-3	TRBJ2-1	ASSFPPYNEQF
TRBV14	TRBJ2-3	ASSQTASGFIYTQY
TRBV2	TRBJ2-1	ASSHPGLAGGPSYNEQF
TRBV3-1	TRBJ2-3	ASSQASGGDTDTQY
TRBV5-1	TRBJ1-1	ASSWSRGAVSEAF
TRBV7-9	TRBJ2-2	ASSIYSTGELF
TRBV4-3	TRBJ2-1	ASSQDGPGIISYNEQF
TRBV9	TRBJ1-2	ASSVRDRANYGYT
TRBV15	TRBJ2-3	ATSGWDLTDTQY
TRBV4-2	TRBJ1-5	ASSQDRVNQPQH
TRBV29-1	TRBJ2-7	SVGNTRNYEQY
TRBV5-1	TRBJ2-3	ASSSGLGRDTQY
TRBV25-1	TRBJ1-1	ASSSWVPGATEAF
TRBV30	TRBJ2-6	AWSNGGGANVLT
TRBV4-2	TRBJ2-3	ASSQDWTALSTDTQY
TRBV15	TRBJ2-3	ATSRAAGGPDTQY
TRBV7-6	TRBJ2-2	ASSLEPGHNTGELF
TRBV2	TRBJ2-3	ASSVLGGPGDTQY
TRBV29-1	TRBJ2-7	SVEDPYTYEQY
TRBV18	TRBJ1-1	ASSRVTGVNTEAF
TRBV14	TRBJ2-5	ASSLASGGAETQY
TRBV15	TRBJ1-4	ATKDNRGLEANEKLF
TRBV2	TRBJ2-7	ASKTDRGRDEQY
TRBV4-2	TRBJ1-5	ASSQDLGENNQPQH
TRBV20-1	TRBJ1-5	SATGQLYQPQH
TRBV4-3	TRBJ2-4	ASSQEGTGADLNIQY
TRBV13	TRBJ1-1	ASSPPGKGTEAF
TRBV29-1	TRBJ2-7	SARFRSSYEQY
TRBV7-9	TRBJ2-3	ASSLDVGWAGTPDTDTQY
TRBV2	TRBJ2-5	ASSRLTPQETQY
TRBV18	TRBJ2-1	ATMGGAYNEQF
TRBV7-7	TRBJ2-7	ASSLGSGDLSEQY
TRBV12-3/TRBV12-4	TRBJ2-3	ASSLGRDTTDTQY
TRBV4-3	TRBJ1-1	ASSQVRDALGHTEAF
TRBV6-2/TRBV6-3	TRBJ1-5	ASSYSFGNQPQH